Each of the 23 T cell receptor beta chains below was sequenced from the same sample in a study of blood T cell repertoires in COVID-19. Clones were sequenced by immunoSEQ multiplex PCR, and TCRdb holds only the in-frame ones, with some missing. The table lists fewer than 250,000 clones, roughly 85% of them singletons. Sequenced material: peripheral blood. These receptors originate from a woman in her 70s with active or convalescent COVID-19.

This chain joins TRBV18 and TRBJ1-5, with D hard to call. The germline V and J ends were trimmed by 3 bases and 9 bases, with 12 bases remaining between them. The CDR3 runs to 13 residues. The germline V gene encodes CDR1 KGHSH and CDR2 LQKENI. CDR3 coding DNA: TGTGCCAGCTCACCCCTCCCGGCGGGGCCCCAGCATTTT. This codes for CASSPLPAGPQHF.

This rearrangement joins TRBV28 to TRBJ2-1; TRBD2 matches 8 bases. Looked up from germline, CDR1 is MDHEN and CDR2 is SYDVKM. J gave up 1 base and V 5 bases, and 7 bases lay outside the gene matches. The CDR3 has 16 residues. The CDR3 nucleotides read TGTGCCAGCAGTACCCGCTCTAGCGGGTCCTACAATGAGCAGTTCTTC. Protein sequence: CASSTRSSGSYNEQFF.

The V gene is TRBV4-1, the J gene TRBJ1-5, with TRBD1 identical over 9 bases. The CDR3 contains 14 residues. The V gene's germline CDR1 is MGHRA and CDR2 YSYEKL. V shed 4 bases and J 7 bases; nucleotides not matched to a gene: 5. CDR3 nucleotides: TGCGCCAGCAGCCTCGGGACAGGGAACCAGCCCCAGCATTTT. Translating it yields CASSLGTGNQPQHF.

V gene TRBV6-5 combines with J gene TRBJ1-1; tentatively, D is TRBD1 (6 bases). CDR1 MNHEY and CDR2 SVGAGI come from the germline V gene. Trimming cost V 0 bases and J 2 bases, with 7 bases left between them. The CDR3 extends over 14 amino acids. DNA for the CDR3: TGTGCCAGCAGTTACTCGGACAGAAACACTGAAGCTTTCTTT. As protein: CASSYSDRNTEAFF.

This chain uses TRBV30 with TRBJ1-4; TRBD1 matches 9 bases. V lost 5 bases, J lost 8 bases, and 6 bases stayed unmatched. CDR3 length: 13 residues. Germline-derived CDR1 and CDR2 are GTSNPN and SVGIG (reference sequence). This CDR3 reads CAWVTGGSEKLFF. CDR3 bases: TGTGCCTGGGTGACAGGGGGGAGCGAAAAACTGTTTTTT.

CDR3: CASSPGQGASEQYF. The CDR3 region has the DNA TGTGCCAGCAGTCCCGGACAGGGGGCTAGCGAGCAGTACTTC. The V call is TRBV28, the J call TRBJ2-7; TRBD1 agrees at 11 bases. CDR3 length: 14 amino acids. With V trimmed by 5 bases and J by 6 bases, 6 bases remained unmatched. Germline CDR1 and CDR2: MDHEN and SYDVKM.

V and J are TRBV7-6 and TRBJ2-5; possibly TRBD2 for D (5 bases). The CDR3 has 14 amino acids. Germline values: CDR1 SGHVS, CDR2 FNYEAQ. V was clipped by 4 bases and J by 2 bases, with 11 bases between them. The CDR3: CASSWNSAQETQYF. The CDR3 region has the DNA TGTGCCAGCAGCTGGAATAGCGCTCAAGAGACCCAGTACTTC.

V gene TRBV29-1 combines with J gene TRBJ2-2, with D uncertain. There are 15 residues in the CDR3. V was shortened by 4 bases and J by 1 base, with 13 bases between the two germline ends. Germline-derived CDR1 and CDR2 are SQVTM and ANQGSEA. The CDR3 coding sequence is TGCAGCGTTGTAGTCCCGTCCCAGAACACCGGGGAGCTGTTTTTT. Translated, it gives CSVVVPSQNTGELFF.

The rearrangement joins TRBV6-5 to TRBJ1-5; D is unresolved. CDR3 length: 13 residues. CDR1 and CDR2 from the germline V gene are MNHEY and SVGAGI. Trimming removed 5 bases at V and 6 bases at J, with 11 bases between. The CDR3 DNA follows: TGTGCCAGCAGTCCCGGGAGCCTTCAGCCCCAGCATTTT. The encoded protein is CASSPGSLQPQHF.

This chain joins TRBV19 and TRBJ1-2; no definite D call. With 3 bases removed from V and 6 bases from J, the gap between germline ends came to 17 bases. Germline CDR1 and CDR2: LNHDA and SQIVND (reference sequence). The CDR3 has 15 amino acids. The CDR3 loop is CASSISGALADGYTF. In DNA form, the CDR3 reads TGTGCCAGTAGTATTTCGGGAGCCTTAGCGGATGGCTACACCTTC.

This clone was recorded only once. This sequence joins TRBV10-1 and TRBJ2-5; D may be TRBD2 (5 bases). Germline loops: CDR1 WNHNN, CDR2 SYGVQD (reference sequence). V lost 1 base and J 5 bases, leaving 17 bases between the germline ends. This CDR3 has 16 amino acids. The CDR3 loop is CASSELRARAAETQYF. The CDR3 DNA is TGCGCCAGCAGTGAGTTGAGGGCCCGGGCGGCGGAGACCCAGTACTTC.

The rearrangement joins TRBV5-5 to TRBJ1-4; no clear D gene. The CDR3 is 16 residues long. Trimming shortened V by 3 bases and J by 5 bases, and 17 bases separated the two germline ends. CDR1 and CDR2 from the germline V gene are SGHKS and YYEKEE (reference sequence). DNA for the CDR3: TGTGCCAGCAGCTCGGGAATAACGGGAGGAAATGAAAAACTGTTTTTT. Translating gives CASSSGITGGNEKLFF.

This rearrangement joins TRBV5-1 to TRBJ2-3; no firm D call. The CDR3 consists of 15 residues. The germline V gene has CDR1 SGHRS and CDR2 YFSETQ. Trimming took 0 bases from V and 2 from J, leaving 10 bases between them. As DNA, the CDR3 is TGCGCCAGCAGCTTGGTTCAGGCTTCCACAGATACGCAGTATTTT. It specifies CASSLVQASTDTQYF.

This clone was seen a few times. Other DNA sequences of this sample code for an identical CDR3. The chain uses TRBV7-9 and TRBJ1-5; D not certain. V was trimmed by 3 bases and J by 5 bases, leaving 8 bases between them. The CDR3 is 13 amino acids. CDR1 is SEHNR, CDR2 FQNEAQ, per germline (reference sequence). The CDR3 region has the DNA TGTGCCAGCAGCTTGGGTGCGGATCAGCCCCAGCATTTT. Its translation is CASSLGADQPQHF.

This clone was observed a single time. The chain couples TRBV6-1 to TRBJ2-7, with D possibly being TRBD2 (5 bases). Looked up from germline, CDR1 is MNHNS and CDR2 is SASEGT. The CDR3 sequence is 13 residues long. V was trimmed by 2 bases and J by 7 bases, leaving 12 bases between them. CDR3 in DNA: TGTGCCAGCAGTGAACGACGGGGTCTGGAGCAGTACTTC. It is translated as CASSERRGLEQYF.

The rearrangement uses TRBV7-8 and TRBJ2-3; 8 bases are shared with TRBD1. This CDR3 contains 17 residues. Germline V gene lookup returns CDR1 SGHVS and CDR2 FQNEAQ. Germline trimming cut 3 bases from V and 1 base from J; bases unmatched to any gene: 9. CDR3 amino acids: CASSFVPRGLGTDTQYF. CDR3 DNA: TGTGCCAGCAGCTTCGTCCCCAGGGGGCTCGGCACAGATACGCAGTATTTT.

The rearrangement links TRBV10-1 to TRBJ2-7; perhaps TRBD1 as D (5 bases). V was shortened by 5 bases and J by 9 bases, with 14 bases between the two germline ends. In germline, CDR1 is WNHNN, CDR2 SYGVQD (reference sequence). The CDR3 is made up of 12 amino acids. This chain's CDR3 is CASSFPQGRQYF. CDR3 DNA sequence: TGCGCCAGCAGTTTCCCGCAGGGTCGGCAGTACTTC.

This clone was seen more than once but under ten times. This chain joins TRBV19 and TRBJ1-4, with 10 bases aligning to TRBD1. The V and J ends lost 11 bases and 8 bases, in that order; junction bases with no gene match: 5. The CDR3 runs to 12 residues. From germline, CDR1 is LNHDA and CDR2 SQIVND (reference sequence). The CDR3 protein is CAVRDRGEKLFF. Here the CDR3 DNA reads TGTGCCGTCCGGGACAGGGGCGAAAAACTGTTTTTT. Using reference TRBV19 and TRBJ1-4 for the parts outside the CDR3, the full variable domain is DGGITQSPKYLFRKEGQNVTLSCEQNLNHDAMYWYRQDPGQGLRLIYYSQIVNDFQKGDIAEGYSVSREKKESFPLTVTSAQKNPTAFYLCAVRDRGEKLFFGSGTQLSVL.

DNA of the CDR3: TGTGCCAGCAGACGGGACAGATCCTATGGCTACACCTTC. Amino acids: CASRRDRSYGYTF. V and J are TRBV27 and TRBJ1-2; 7 positions match TRBD1. V was clipped by 6 bases and J by 4 bases; unmatched bases: 5. This CDR3 is built from 13 residues. CDR1 and CDR2 from the germline V gene are MNHEY and SMNVEV (reference sequence).

The chain couples TRBV7-3 to TRBJ2-7; 7 bases fit TRBD1. The CDR3 covers 14 residues. J was trimmed by 2 bases and V by 5 bases; bases with no gene match: 6. In germline, CDR1 is SGHTA, CDR2 FQGTGA. The DNA for the CDR3 is TGTGCCAGCAGCCAACCGGGACAGACCTACGAGCAGTACTTC. Translating gives CASSQPGQTYEQYF.

The chain joins TRBV2 to TRBJ1-1; 9 bases agree with TRBD1. From germline, CDR1 is SNHLY and CDR2 FYNNEI. Germline trimming cut 7 bases from V and 4 bases from J; bases unmatched to any gene: 7. This CDR3 is 14 amino acids long. This CDR3 reads CASTPQGAITEAFF. CDR3 DNA sequence: TGTGCCAGCACCCCACAGGGGGCCATCACTGAAGCTTTCTTT.

The chain couples TRBV2 to TRBJ1-4; TRBD1 might be the D (6 bases). CDR3 length: 13 residues. In germline, CDR1 is SNHLY, CDR2 FYNNEI. Trimming left V 8 bases short and J 6 bases short, with 13 bases between. The CDR3 region has the DNA TGTGCCAGCCTGACAGGTTCTCATGAAAAACTGTTTTTT. It is translated as CASLTGSHEKLFF.

The CDR3 DNA reads as TGCGCCAGCACTAAGAGCGGTCCATCTGGCTACACCTTC. It is translated as CASTKSGPSGYTF. This chain links TRBV10-2 with TRBJ1-2; D is ambiguous. This CDR3 has 13 amino acids. Germline V gene data show CDR1 as WSHSY and CDR2 as SAAADI. V lost 7 bases and J 7 bases, leaving 16 bases between the germline ends.